This T cell receptor (beta chain) was captured in a study of PD-L1 blockade in urothelial cancer listed by TCRdb under 2017. Describing the broader study: Therapy was started in about 2014 for all patients, and atezolizumab 1,200 mg was administered intravenously every 3 weeks. Twenty-five of 29 patients were identified as males with urothelial cancer of bladder origin, and a prior smoking history was reported by 18 of 29 patients. Patients had an ECOG performance status of 0 or 1 and had received between 0 and 3 prior chemotherapy regimens. Blood samples were analyzed 3 weeks after the start of treatment (second dose) and 6 weeks after the start of treatment. Blood samples gave median yields of around 150,000 T cells and 65,000 to 85,000 unique TCRs, along with a median clonality of 0.080. An exploratory multi-omic analysis was conducted of the somatic, immune and clinical correlates of response to PD-L1 blockade with atezolizumab in urothelial cancer. Pretreatment tumor samples, along with matched peripheral blood collected serially before and after atezolizumab treatment, underwent TCR sequencing. Durable clinical benefit was defined as progression-free survival longer than 6 months, and TCR features were also tested against progression-free and overall survival. Whole exome sequencing and RNA sequencing of pretreatment tumors were performed alongside TCR sequencing in the same patients. Nine patients achieved durable clinical benefit and approximately 20 did not. Pretreatment blood TCR-seq was available for about 28 patients, at least one posttreatment blood collection was obtained for 24 patients, and tumor TCR-seq was available for 24 patients.

A total of roughly 31 patients with locally advanced or metastatic urothelial carcinoma, treated at Memorial Sloan Kettering on a trial protocol, made up the cohort. Peripheral blood mononuclear cells were collected pretreatment and during treatment, at between 1 and 8 total time points per patient. The Qiagen DNeasy Blood extraction kit was used to purify genomic DNA from total PBMCs and tumor samples. PBMCs were collected pretreatment and during treatment and were isolated and stored as previously described. Synthetic TCR analog templates were spiked into each PCR so that absolute template abundance could be estimated from read counts. TCRbeta CDR3 regions were amplified from genomic DNA with bias-controlled V and J gene primers using the immunoSEQ assay. Rearranged TCRbeta segments were sequenced at approximately 20X coverage. The source study handled its data this way. Clustering was used to correct sequencing errors, and CDR3s were annotated against IMGT to assign V, D and J genes. Out-of-frame and stop-codon sequences were excluded, and only productive TCRbeta rearrangements were used in downstream analyses. Clonality was calculated as one minus the Shannon entropy normalized by the log of the number of unique productive sequences. Fisher's exact test with Benjamini-Hochberg correction, using a cutoff of adjusted p below 0.01, was how clones that differed between time points or between blood and tumor were identified. TCRdb holds this immuneACCESS table with in-frame rearrangements only. Some clones are missing; in checked studies, unresolved V genes explain under half, and the rest has no known cause. D and trimming come from the DNA, and the V and J calls and clone size come from that table. This sample holds 44,000 or so clones; 82% were observed only once. The leading ten clones occupy approximately 3% of the sample.

Inclusive of the bounding cysteine and phenylalanine, the CDR3 is 15 residues long. The read is trimmed to its CDR3 DNA, 45 bases read in frame from base 1. CDR1 is given as LGHNA and CDR2 as YNFKEQ, both from the germline V gene. A distance of 16 bases separates the germline ends of V and J, which lose 0 bases and 8 bases respectively. About this clone itself: There is no known antigen for this receptor. Base qualities are not recorded, but no much larger clone differs from it by a single base.

Results and caveats for the whole study, not just this receptor: A pretreatment peripheral blood TCR clonality below the median was linked to improved progression-free and overall survival. Greater expansion of tumor-associated TCR clones in peripheral blood 3 weeks after the start of treatment was observed in patients with durable benefit (n ≈ 24, p = 0.022). Because of the small sample size (n ≈ 30) and the many exploratory analyses performed, the results are intended to be regarded as hypothesis-generating.

This chain joins TRBV4-2 to TRBJ1-2; possibly the D gene is TRBD1, per 5 matching bases. The TCR was taken from a man aged 70-80 years with urothelial cancer. The source was PBMCs, collected around atezolizumab (anti-PD-L1) treatment. The nucleotide sequence reads TGTGCCAGCAGCCAAGACCAACAGGACGGAAGGGGCTACACCTTC. This gives the protein CASSQDQQDGRGYTF.